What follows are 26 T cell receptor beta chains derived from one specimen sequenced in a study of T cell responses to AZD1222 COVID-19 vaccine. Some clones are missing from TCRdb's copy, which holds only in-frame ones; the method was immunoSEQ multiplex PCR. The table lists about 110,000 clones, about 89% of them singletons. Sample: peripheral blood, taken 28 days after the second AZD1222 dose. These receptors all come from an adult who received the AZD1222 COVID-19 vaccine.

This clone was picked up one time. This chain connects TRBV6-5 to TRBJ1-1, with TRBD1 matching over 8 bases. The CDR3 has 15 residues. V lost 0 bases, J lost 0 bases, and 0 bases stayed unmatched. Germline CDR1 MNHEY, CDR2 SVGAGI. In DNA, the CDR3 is TGTGCCAGCAGTTACTCGACAGGGGTGAACACTGAAGCTTTCTTT. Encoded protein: CASSYSTGVNTEAFF.

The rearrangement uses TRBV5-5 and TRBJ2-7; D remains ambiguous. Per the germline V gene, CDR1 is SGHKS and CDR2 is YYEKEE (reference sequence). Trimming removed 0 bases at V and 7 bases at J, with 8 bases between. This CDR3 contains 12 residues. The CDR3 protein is CASSLAMGEQYF. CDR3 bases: TGTGCCAGCAGCTTGGCGATGGGGGAGCAGTACTTC.

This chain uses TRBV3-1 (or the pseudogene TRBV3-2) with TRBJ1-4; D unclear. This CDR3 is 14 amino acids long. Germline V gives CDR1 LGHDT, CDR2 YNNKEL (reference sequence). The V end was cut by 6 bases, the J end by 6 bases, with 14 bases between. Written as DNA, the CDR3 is TGTGCCAGCAGTTTCAGTCATGCGGATGAAAAACTGTTTTTT. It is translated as CASSFSHADEKLFF.

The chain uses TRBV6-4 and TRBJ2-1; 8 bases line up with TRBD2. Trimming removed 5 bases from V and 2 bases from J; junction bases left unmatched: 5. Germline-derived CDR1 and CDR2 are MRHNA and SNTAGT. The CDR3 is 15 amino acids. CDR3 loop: CASSSLAGTYNEQFF. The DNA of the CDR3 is TGTGCCAGCAGTTCATTAGCGGGGACCTACAATGAGCAGTTCTTC.

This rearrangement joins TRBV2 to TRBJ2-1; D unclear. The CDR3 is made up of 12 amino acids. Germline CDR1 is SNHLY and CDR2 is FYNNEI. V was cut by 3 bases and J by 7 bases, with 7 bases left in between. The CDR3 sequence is CASSDPLNEQFF. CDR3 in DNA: TGTGCCAGCAGTGACCCGTTGAATGAGCAGTTCTTC.

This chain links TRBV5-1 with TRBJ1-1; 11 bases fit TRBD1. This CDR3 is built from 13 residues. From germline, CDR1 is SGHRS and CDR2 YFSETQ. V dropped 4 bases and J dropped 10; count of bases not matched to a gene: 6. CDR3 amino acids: CASSPGQGATAFF. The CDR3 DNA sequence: TGCGCCAGCAGCCCTGGACAGGGGGCGACAGCTTTCTTT.

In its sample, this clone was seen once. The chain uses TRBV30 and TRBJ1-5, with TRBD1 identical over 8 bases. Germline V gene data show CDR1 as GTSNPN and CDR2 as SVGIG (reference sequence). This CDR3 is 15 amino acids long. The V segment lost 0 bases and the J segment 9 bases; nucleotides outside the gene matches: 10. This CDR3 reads CAWSVKTGVLAPQHF. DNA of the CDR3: TGTGCCTGGAGTGTGAAGACAGGGGTCTTGGCGCCCCAGCATTTT.

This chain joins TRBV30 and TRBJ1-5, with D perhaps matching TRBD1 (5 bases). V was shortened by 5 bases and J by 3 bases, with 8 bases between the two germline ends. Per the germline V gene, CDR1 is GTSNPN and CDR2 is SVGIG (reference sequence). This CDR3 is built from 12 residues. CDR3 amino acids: CAWGQNNQPQHF. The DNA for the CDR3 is TGTGCCTGGGGACAAAACAATCAGCCCCAGCATTTT.

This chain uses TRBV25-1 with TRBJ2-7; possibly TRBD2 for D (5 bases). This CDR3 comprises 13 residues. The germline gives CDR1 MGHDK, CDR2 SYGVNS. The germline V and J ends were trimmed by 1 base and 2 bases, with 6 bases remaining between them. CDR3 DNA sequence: TGTGCCAGCAGTGAATCCGGGACCTACGAGCAGTACTTC. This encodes CASSESGTYEQYF.

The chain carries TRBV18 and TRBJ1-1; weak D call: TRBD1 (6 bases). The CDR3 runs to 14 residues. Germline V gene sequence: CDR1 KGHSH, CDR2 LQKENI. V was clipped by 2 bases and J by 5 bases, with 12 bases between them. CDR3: CASSPNRVGTEAFF. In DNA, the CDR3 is TGTGCCAGCTCACCAAACAGGGTTGGGACTGAAGCTTTCTTT. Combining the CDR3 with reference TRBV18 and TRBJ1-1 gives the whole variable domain NAGVMQNPRHLVRRRGQEARLRCSPMKGHSHVYWYRQLPEEGLKFMVYLQKENIIDESGMPKERFSAEFPKEGPSILRIQQVVRGDSAAYFCASSPNRVGTEAFFGQGTRLTVV.

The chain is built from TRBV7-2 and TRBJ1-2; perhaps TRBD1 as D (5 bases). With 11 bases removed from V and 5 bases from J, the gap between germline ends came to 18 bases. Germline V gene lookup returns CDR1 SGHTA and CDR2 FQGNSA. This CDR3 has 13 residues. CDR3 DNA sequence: TGTGCCCAGCCTCCCAGGGTCGGATATGGCTACACCTTC. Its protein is CAQPPRVGYGYTF.

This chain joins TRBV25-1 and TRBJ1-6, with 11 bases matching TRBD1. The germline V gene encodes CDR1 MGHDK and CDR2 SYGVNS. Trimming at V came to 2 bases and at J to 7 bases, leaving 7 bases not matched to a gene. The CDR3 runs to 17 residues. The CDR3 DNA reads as TGTGCCAGCAGTGAAACGGGGACAGGGGGTAGCAATTCACCCCTCCACTTT. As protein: CASSETGTGGSNSPLHF.

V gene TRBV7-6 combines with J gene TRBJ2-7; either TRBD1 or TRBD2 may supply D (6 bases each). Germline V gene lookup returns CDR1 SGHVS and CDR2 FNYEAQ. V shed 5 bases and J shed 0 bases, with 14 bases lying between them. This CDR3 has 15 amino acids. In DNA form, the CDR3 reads TGTGCCAGCAGCCCTCGGGGGCAGGCCTCCTACGAGCAGTACTTC. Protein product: CASSPRGQASYEQYF. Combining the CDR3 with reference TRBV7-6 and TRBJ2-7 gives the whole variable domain GAGVSQSPRYKVTKRGQDVALRCDPISGHVSLYWYRQALGQGPEFLTYFNYEAQQDKSGLPNDRFSAERPEGSISTLTIQRTEQRDSAMYRCASSPRGQASYEQYFGPGTRLTVT.

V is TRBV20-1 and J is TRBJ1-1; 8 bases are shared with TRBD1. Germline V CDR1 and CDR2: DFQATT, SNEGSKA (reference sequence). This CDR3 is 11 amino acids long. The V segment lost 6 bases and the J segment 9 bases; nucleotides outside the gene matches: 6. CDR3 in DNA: TGCAGTGCACCCCGACAGGGGCAAGCTTTCTTT. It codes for CSAPRQGQAFF.

The CDR3 DNA reads as TGCGCCAGCAGCCAACCTAGAGGGGGCGGGGCGGCAGATACGCAGTATTTT. It translates to CASSQPRGGGAADTQYF. The J gene is TRBJ2-3, the V gene TRBV4-1, with D possibly being TRBD1 (7 bases). Germline V CDR1 and CDR2: MGHRA, YSYEKL. V was cut by 2 bases and J by 4 bases, with 19 bases left in between. The CDR3 consists of 17 residues.

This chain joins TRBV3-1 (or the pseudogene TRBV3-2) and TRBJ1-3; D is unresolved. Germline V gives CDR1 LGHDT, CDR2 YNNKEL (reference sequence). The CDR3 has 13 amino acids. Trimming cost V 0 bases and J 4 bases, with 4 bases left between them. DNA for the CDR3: TGTGCCAGCAGCCAAGATCCCGGAAACACCATATATTTT. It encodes CASSQDPGNTIYF.

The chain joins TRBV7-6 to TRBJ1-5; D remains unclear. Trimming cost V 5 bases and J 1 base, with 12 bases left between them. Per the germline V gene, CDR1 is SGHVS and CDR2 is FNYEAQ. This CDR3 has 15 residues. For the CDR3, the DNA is TGTGCCAGCAGCCCGGTTGAGGGAAGCAATCAGCCCCAGCATTTT. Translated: CASSPVEGSNQPQHF. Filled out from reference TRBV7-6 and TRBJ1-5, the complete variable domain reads GAGVSQSPRYKVTKRGQDVALRCDPISGHVSLYWYRQALGQGPEFLTYFNYEAQQDKSGLPNDRFSAERPEGSISTLTIQRTEQRDSAMYRCASSPVEGSNQPQHFGDGTRLSIL.

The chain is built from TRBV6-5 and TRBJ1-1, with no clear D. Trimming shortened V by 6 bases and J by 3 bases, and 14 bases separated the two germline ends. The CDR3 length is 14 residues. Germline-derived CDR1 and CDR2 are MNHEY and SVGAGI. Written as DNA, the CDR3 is TGTGCCAGCAGCCTACAAGGAGGAGACACTGAAGCTTTCTTT. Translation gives CASSLQGGDTEAFF.

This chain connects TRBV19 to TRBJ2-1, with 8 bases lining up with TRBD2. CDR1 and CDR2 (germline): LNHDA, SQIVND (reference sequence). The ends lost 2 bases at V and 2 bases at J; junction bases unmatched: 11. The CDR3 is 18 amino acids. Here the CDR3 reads CASSITGRAVEPYNEQFF. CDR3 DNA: TGTGCCAGTAGTATAACCGGGAGGGCCGTGGAACCCTACAATGAGCAGTTCTTC. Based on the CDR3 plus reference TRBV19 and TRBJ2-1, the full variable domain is DGGITQSPKYLFRKEGQNVTLSCEQNLNHDAMYWYRQDPGQGLRLIYYSQIVNDFQKGDIAEGYSVSREKKESFPLTVTSAQKNPTAFYLCASSITGRAVEPYNEQFFGPGTRLTVL.

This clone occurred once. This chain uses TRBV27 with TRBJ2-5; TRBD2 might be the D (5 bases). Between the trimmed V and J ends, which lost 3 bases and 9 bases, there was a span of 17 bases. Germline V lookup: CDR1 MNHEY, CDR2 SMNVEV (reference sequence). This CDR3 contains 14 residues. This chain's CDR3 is CASSFGLSLGAQYF. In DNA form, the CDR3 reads TGTGCCAGCAGTTTCGGGCTCAGCCTCGGGGCCCAGTACTTC.

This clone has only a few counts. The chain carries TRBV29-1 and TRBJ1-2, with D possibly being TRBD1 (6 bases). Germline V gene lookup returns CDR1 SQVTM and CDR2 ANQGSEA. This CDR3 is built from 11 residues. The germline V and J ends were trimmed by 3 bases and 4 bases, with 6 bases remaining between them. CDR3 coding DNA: TGCAGCGTTGACAGGGGCTATGGCTACACCTTC. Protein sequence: CSVDRGYGYTF.

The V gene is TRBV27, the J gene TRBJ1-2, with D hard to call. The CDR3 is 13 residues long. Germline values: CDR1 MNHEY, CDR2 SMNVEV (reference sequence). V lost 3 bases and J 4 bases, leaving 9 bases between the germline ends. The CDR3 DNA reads TGTGCCAGCAGTTTTCGGGCCCTCTATGGCTACACCTTC. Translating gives CASSFRALYGYTF.

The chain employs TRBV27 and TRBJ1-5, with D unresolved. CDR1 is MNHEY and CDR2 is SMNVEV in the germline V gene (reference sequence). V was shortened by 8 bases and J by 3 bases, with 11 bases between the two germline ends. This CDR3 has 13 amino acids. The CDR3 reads CASAYSNNQPQHF. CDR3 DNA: TGTGCCAGCGCATACAGTAACAATCAGCCCCAGCATTTT.

This chain's CDR3 is CATSRDSYEQYF. The CDR3 DNA reads as TGTGCCACCAGCAGAGATAGCTACGAGCAGTACTTC. The chain combines TRBV15 with TRBJ2-7; the D is unclear. From germline, CDR1 is LNHNV and CDR2 YYDKDF (reference sequence). With 0 bases removed from V and 3 bases from J, the gap between germline ends came to 3 bases. The CDR3 runs 12 residues.

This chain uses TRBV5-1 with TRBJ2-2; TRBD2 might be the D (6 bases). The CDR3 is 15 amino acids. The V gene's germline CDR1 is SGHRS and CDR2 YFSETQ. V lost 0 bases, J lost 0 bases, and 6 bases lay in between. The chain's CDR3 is CASSLAGANTGELFF. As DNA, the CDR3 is TGCGCCAGCAGCTTGGCGGGGGCGAACACCGGGGAGCTGTTTTTT.

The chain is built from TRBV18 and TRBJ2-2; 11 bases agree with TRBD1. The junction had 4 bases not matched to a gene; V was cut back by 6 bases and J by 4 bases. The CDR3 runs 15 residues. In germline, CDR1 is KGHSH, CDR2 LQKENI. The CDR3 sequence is CASSWTGGGTGELFF. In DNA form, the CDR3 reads TGTGCCAGCTCCTGGACAGGGGGCGGCACCGGGGAGCTGTTTTTT. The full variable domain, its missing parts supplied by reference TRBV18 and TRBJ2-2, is NAGVMQNPRHLVRRRGQEARLRCSPMKGHSHVYWYRQLPEEGLKFMVYLQKENIIDESGMPKERFSAEFPKEGPSILRIQQVVRGDSAAYFCASSWTGGGTGELFFGEGSRLTVL.